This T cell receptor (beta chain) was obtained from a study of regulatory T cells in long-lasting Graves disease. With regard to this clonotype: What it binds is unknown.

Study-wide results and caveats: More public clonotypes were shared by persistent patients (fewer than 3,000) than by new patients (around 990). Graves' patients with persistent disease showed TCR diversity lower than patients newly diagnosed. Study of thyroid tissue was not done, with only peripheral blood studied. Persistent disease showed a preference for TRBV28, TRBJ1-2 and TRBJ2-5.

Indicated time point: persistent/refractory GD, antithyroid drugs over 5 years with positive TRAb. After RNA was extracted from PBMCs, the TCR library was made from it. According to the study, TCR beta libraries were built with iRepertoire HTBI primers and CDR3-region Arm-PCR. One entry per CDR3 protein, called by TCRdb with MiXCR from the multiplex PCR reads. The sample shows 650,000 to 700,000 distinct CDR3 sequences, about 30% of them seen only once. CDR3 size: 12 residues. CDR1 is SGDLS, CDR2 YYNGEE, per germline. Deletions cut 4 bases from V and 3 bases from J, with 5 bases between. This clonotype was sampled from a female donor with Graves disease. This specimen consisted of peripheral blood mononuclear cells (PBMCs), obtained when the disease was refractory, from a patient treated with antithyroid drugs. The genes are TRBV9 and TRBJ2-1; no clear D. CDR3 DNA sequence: TGTGCCAGCAGCACGAACTACAATGAGCAGTTCTTC. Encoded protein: CASSTNYNEQFF. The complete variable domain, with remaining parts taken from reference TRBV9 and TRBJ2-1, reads DSGVTQTPKHLITATGQRVTLRCSPRSGDLSVYWYQQSLDQGLQFLIQYYNGEERAKGNILERFSAQQFPDLHSELNLSSLELGDSALYFCASSTNYNEQFFGPGTRLTVL.